This T cell receptor (beta chain) came from a study of T cells in tumors after PD-1 blockade. Across the whole study: No patient had prior checkpoint blockade, systemic immunosuppression, or radiotherapy within 4 weeks. Either cemiplimab 350 mg every 2 weeks or pembrolizumab 200 mg every 3 weeks was given. Daily vismodegib 150 mg continued in a subset of anti-PD-1-treated patients. Study-level results: Some novel exhausted tumor clones appeared in pre-treatment blood, suggesting peripheral recruitment.

V gave up 3 bases and J gave up 5 bases; unmatched junction bases: 5. This CDR3 is 16 amino acids long. Germline V gives CDR1 KGHSH, CDR2 LQKENI. Libraries were prepared by immunoSEQ multiplex PCR; TCRdb keeps only in-frame clonotypes and omits some of them. The repertoire holds roughly 60,000 clones, with about four fifths as singletons. The table lists this clone with a few counts. Its specificity is not known. This TCR derives from a human donor with basal cell carcinoma. The V and J genes are TRBV18 and TRBJ2-3, with 13 positions matching TRBD2. Sequenced here: PBMCs, sampled before anti-PD-1 treatment. The CDR3 loop reads CASSPGLAGVKDTQYF. CDR3 coding DNA: TGTGCCAGCTCACCTGGACTAGCGGGGGTTAAAGATACGCAGTATTTT. Full variable domain (remainder filled in from reference TRBV18 and TRBJ2-3): NAGVMQNPRHLVRRRGQEARLRCSPMKGHSHVYWYRQLPEEGLKFMVYLQKENIIDESGMPKERFSAEFPKEGPSILRIQQVVRGDSAAYFCASSPGLAGVKDTQYFGPGTRLTVL.